This T cell receptor beta chain was observed in a study of blood T cell repertoires in COVID-19. Sequenced by immunoSEQ multiplex PCR; TCRdb stores in-frame clones only, minus some. Of more than 25,000 clones listed, about 92% are singletons. This CDR3 region has 15 residues. Trimming took 0 bases from V and 6 from J, leaving 14 bases between them. CDR1 and CDR2 (germline): SGHVS, FQNEAQ. The clonotype originates from a man in his 70s with active or convalescent COVID-19. The chain links TRBV7-8 to TRBJ1-1; the D gene is possibly TRBD1 (6 bases). The sample consisted of peripheral blood. CDR3 loop: CASSLATGKVSEAFF. Written as DNA, the CDR3 is TGTGCCAGCAGCTTAGCCACAGGGAAGGTCTCTGAAGCTTTCTTT.